This T cell receptor (beta chain) was observed in a study of blood T cell repertoires in COVID-19. Turning to the study itself: Acute and convalescent COVID-19 samples came from the United States, Italy and Spain.

The CDR3 runs to 18 residues. V was pared by 0 bases and J by 3 bases, with 13 bases of the junction left unmatched. Germline-derived CDR1 and CDR2 are SGDLS and YYNGEE. Study processing details: Reference gene primer amplification gave nucleated cell count estimates. Only in-frame clones appear in the TCRdb table, and some are missing; sequencing was by immunoSEQ multiplex PCR. That table supplies the V and J calls and clone size; D and trimming were determined from the DNA. The table lists 150,000 to 200,000 clones, about 80% of them singletons, with under 3% in the top ten. The J gene is TRBJ2-7, the V gene TRBV9, with 9 bases matching TRBD2. The specimen was peripheral blood. This receptor was identified in a human donor with acute or convalescent COVID-19. The donor label of this sample is uncertain. The chain's CDR3 is CASSVAPIGSGGYYEQYF. The DNA of the CDR3 is TGTGCCAGCAGCGTAGCCCCAATAGGTAGCGGGGGATACTACGAGCAGTACTTC.